What follows are 10 T cell receptor beta chains derived from one specimen sequenced in a study of T cell changes during pregnancy in multiple sclerosis. Profiling relied on immunoSEQ multiplex PCR, and the TCRdb table lists in-frame clones only, not all of them. Seen here are 70,000 or so clones, 91% observed once, and the top ten hold roughly 0.7%. Sample: peripheral blood, taken in the third trimester of pregnancy. Receptor source: a female donor in good health, enrolled as a control in a pregnancy study.

This clone appeared once. This chain's CDR3 is CASSLYSPYEQYF. DNA for the CDR3: TGTGCCAGCAGCTTGTATTCCCCCTACGAGCAGTACTTC. The chain links TRBV5-4 to TRBJ2-7, with D hard to call. The V gene's germline CDR1 is SGHNT and CDR2 YYREEE (reference sequence). The CDR3 length is 13 residues. Trimming took 1 base from V and 2 from J, leaving 7 bases between them.

The chain uses TRBV29-1 and TRBJ2-2; the match to TRBD1 covers 9 bases. V shed 6 bases and J 1 base; nucleotides not matched to a gene: 0. The CDR3 length is 13 residues. Germline CDR1 is SQVTM and CDR2 is ANQGSEA. The CDR3 here is CSVGQGNTGELFF. The CDR3 DNA is TGCAGCGTGGGACAGGGGAACACCGGGGAGCTGTTTTTT.

This clone was detected once. The chain uses TRBV10-3 and TRBJ2-3, with D possibly being TRBD2 (5 bases). Between the trimmed V and J ends, which lost 4 bases and 0 bases, there was a span of 8 bases. CDR3 length equals 14 residues. Per germline, CDR1 ENHRY and CDR2 SYGVKD. This CDR3 is CAISGLSSTDTQYF. As DNA, the CDR3 is TGTGCCATCAGTGGACTATCCAGCACAGATACGCAGTATTTT.

This chain joins TRBV6-5 and TRBJ1-4, with D unclear. Germline lookup yields CDR1 MNHEY and CDR2 SVGAGI. V lost 0 bases, J lost 8 bases, and 16 bases lay in between. This CDR3 has 16 amino acids. CDR3 amino acids: CASSYSIGRVWEKLFF. The CDR3 nucleotides are TGTGCCAGCAGTTACTCGATTGGGAGGGTGTGGGAAAAACTGTTTTTT.

The chain carries TRBV7-9 and TRBJ1-5, with D unclear. This CDR3 spans 16 amino acids. Trimming took off 2 bases at V and 7 bases at J, with 18 bases between the two ends. Germline assignment: CDR1 SEHNR and CDR2 FQNEAQ (reference sequence). In DNA, the CDR3 is TGTGCCAGCAGCTTACATTATGAGGGAGGAGGCCAGCCCCAGCATTTT. Amino acid sequence: CASSLHYEGGGQPQHF.

The chain links TRBV14 to TRBJ2-3; 8 bases line up with TRBD1. The length of the CDR3 is 16 residues. V shed 3 bases and J 3 bases; nucleotides not matched to a gene: 8. Germline CDR1 SGHDN, CDR2 FVKESK. Here the CDR3 reads CASSQYRGARTDTQYF. The CDR3 coding sequence is TGTGCCAGCAGCCAGTACAGGGGGGCTCGGACAGATACGCAGTATTTT.

This clone is a singleton in its sample. This chain joins TRBV19 and TRBJ1-6, with D hard to call. Per the germline V gene, CDR1 is LNHDA and CDR2 is SQIVND (reference sequence). The CDR3 is 15 amino acids. The germline V and J ends were trimmed by 3 bases and 1 base, with 7 bases remaining between them. The CDR3 region has the DNA TGTGCCAGTAGTATTACTCTTTCCTATAATTCACCCCTCCACTTT. Its translation is CASSITLSYNSPLHF.

This chain's CDR3 is CASSQTGGAYYGYTF. The DNA for the CDR3 is TGTGCCAGCAGCCAGACAGGGGGCGCGTACTATGGCTACACCTTC. The rearrangement uses TRBV13 and TRBJ1-2; 10 nucleotides agree with TRBD1. Germline V gene data show CDR1 as PRHDT and CDR2 as FYEKMQ (reference sequence). The CDR3 is 15 residues long. V lost 5 bases to trimming and J lost 3 bases; unmatched junction nucleotides: 6.

The chain carries TRBV5-4 and TRBJ2-1, with 9 bases lining up with TRBD1. Germline values: CDR1 SGHNT, CDR2 YYREEE (reference sequence). Trimming took 0 bases from V and 6 from J; bases not matched to a gene: 7. The CDR3 totals 16 residues. CDR3 nucleotide sequence: TGTGCCAGCAGCTTGGGCCGGGACAGGGTAACCAATGAGCAGTTCTTC. It specifies CASSLGRDRVTNEQFF.

The chain links TRBV5-6 to TRBJ2-3; the D gene is possibly TRBD1 (5 bases). This CDR3 is 17 amino acids long. CDR1 SGHDT and CDR2 YYEEEE come from the germline V gene. The V and J ends lost 6 bases and 2 bases respectively, with 22 bases between them. CDR3 amino acids: CASTRLLGPGLTDTQYF. Written as DNA, the CDR3 is TGTGCCAGCACCCGCCTGTTGGGGCCGGGCCTCACAGATACGCAGTATTTT.